In its sample, the clone carrying this T cell receptor beta chain was seen many times. These data belong to a study of T cells of healthy individuals. Germline lookup yields CDR1 DFQATT and CDR2 SNEGSKA (reference sequence). V lost 4 bases to trimming and J lost 7 bases, with 14 bases between them. The CDR3 sequence is 12 residues long. TCRdb fed the 5' RACE reads into MiXCR, producing one record per CDR3 protein. The top ten hold approximately 4.6% of the sample, which has fewer than 75,000 distinct CDR3 sequences, roughly 15% seen once. The chain combines TRBV20-1 with TRBJ2-7; D gene uncertain. The sequence derives from a human donor in good health. The CDR3, as DNA: TGCAGTGCTACGGAAAGAGGATTAGAGCAGTACTTC. It yields the protein CSATERGLEQYF.